These 25 T cell receptor beta chains were sequenced from one sample in a study of T cells in localized non-small cell lung cancer. The method was immunoSEQ multiplex PCR; TCRdb's version includes in-frame clones alone and lacks a portion of them. The sample carries tens of thousands of clones, approximately 83% recorded once. The sequences come from peripheral blood, collected before any cancer treatment. Every receptor here comes from a man between 40 and 70 years old with stage I lung adenocarcinoma.

V gene TRBV14 combines with J gene TRBJ2-1, with D hard to call. CDR1 SGHDN and CDR2 FVKESK come from the germline V gene. The CDR3 contains 11 residues. Trimming took off 5 bases at V and 4 bases at J, with 3 bases between the two ends. CDR3 in amino acids: CASSYYNEQFF. CDR3 DNA: TGTGCCAGCAGCTATTACAATGAGCAGTTCTTC.

The gene calls are TRBV29-1 and TRBJ2-1, with 7 nucleotides matching TRBD1. The CDR3 is 15 residues long. Germline V lookup: CDR1 SQVTM, CDR2 ANQGSEA. After removal of 5 bases from V and 0 bases from J, the junction contained 7 bases not matched to a gene. CDR3 protein: CSVKGTVISYNEQFF. The CDR3 DNA reads TGCAGCGTTAAAGGGACAGTTATCTCCTACAATGAGCAGTTCTTC.

The V gene is TRBV5-1, the J gene TRBJ1-1; TRBD1 matches at 7 bases. Looked up from germline, CDR1 is SGHRS and CDR2 is YFSETQ. V lost 6 bases, J lost 0 bases, and 8 bases stayed unmatched. The CDR3 covers 15 residues. The chain's CDR3 is CASTRQGGMNTEAFF. CDR3 nucleotides: TGCGCCAGCACCCGACAGGGAGGGATGAACACTGAAGCTTTCTTT.

The chain combines TRBV2 with TRBJ1-3, with 8 bases that match TRBD1. V lost 7 bases, J lost 1 base, and 6 bases stayed unmatched. The CDR3 is 15 amino acids. Germline V CDR1 and CDR2: SNHLY, FYNNEI. The CDR3, as DNA: TGTGCCAGCACCACGGACAGGGCGTCTGGAAACACCATATATTTT. Translating gives CASTTDRASGNTIYF.

V is TRBV4-2 and J is TRBJ2-1; D not certain. The V end was cut by 0 bases, the J end by 1 base, with 7 bases between. CDR3 length: 15 amino acids. Germline-derived CDR1 and CDR2 are LGHNA and YNFKEQ. The CDR3 nucleotides are TGTGCCAGCAGCCAAGATCGGTGGTCCTACAATGAGCAGTTCTTC. Encoded protein: CASSQDRWSYNEQFF.

The CDR3 nucleotides read TGTGCCAGCAGCCACACTAGGCCCTCCTACAATGAGCAGTTCTTC. As protein: CASSHTRPSYNEQFF. The chain combines TRBV6-5 with TRBJ2-1, with a weak D call TRBD2 (5 bases). This CDR3 has 15 amino acids. Germline loops: CDR1 MNHEY, CDR2 SVGAGI. V lost 6 bases, J lost 0 bases, and 12 bases lay in between.

The V and J genes are TRBV27 and TRBJ2-1; 7 positions match TRBD2. Germline-derived CDR1 and CDR2 are MNHEY and SMNVEV (reference sequence). The CDR3 consists of 16 residues. The V segment lost 5 bases and the J segment 4 bases; nucleotides outside the gene matches: 11. CDR3 DNA: TGTGCCAGCAGTCCCTACGCGGGAGCTTTATACAATGAGCAGTTCTTC. Its protein product is CASSPYAGALYNEQFF.

This clone has more than one count but fewer than ten. This chain connects TRBV7-3 to TRBJ1-5; possibly TRBD1 for D (5 bases). Germline CDR1 reads SGHTA; CDR2 reads FQGTGA. V lost 2 bases to trimming and J lost 5 bases, with 10 bases between them. CDR3 length equals 14 residues. The CDR3 coding sequence is TGTGCCAGCAGCTTAGAGAGAGGGGATCAGCCCCAGCATTTT. This codes for CASSLERGDQPQHF.

This clone was seen a few times. The chain recombines TRBV29-1 with TRBJ1-2; 7 nucleotides align to TRBD1. Germline V gene data show CDR1 as SQVTM and CDR2 as ANQGSEA. V shed 4 bases, J shed 6 bases, and the junction held 5 bases outside the gene matches. This CDR3 is 12 amino acids long. The CDR3 DNA is TGCAGCGTTGTTGGGCAGGGGGATGGCTACACCTTC. It encodes CSVVGQGDGYTF.

The chain has TRBV19 and TRBJ2-1; 12 positions agree with TRBD2. Germline V gene lookup returns CDR1 LNHDA and CDR2 SQIVND (reference sequence). The ends lost 0 bases at V and 7 bases at J; junction bases unmatched: 19. The CDR3 sequence is 21 residues long. CDR3 bases: TGTGCCAGTAGTATAGATCTGCTAGCGGGAGGGCCAAGGTCAGGACGGAATGAGCAGTTCTTC. Translating gives CASSIDLLAGGPRSGRNEQFF.

This rearrangement joins TRBV27 to TRBJ1-1; D may be TRBD1 (6 bases). The CDR3 extends over 14 amino acids. CDR1 MNHEY and CDR2 SMNVEV come from the germline V gene (reference sequence). V was clipped by 6 bases and J by 2 bases, with 13 bases between them. CDR3: CASRLDRLNTEAFF. In nucleotides, the CDR3 is TGTGCCAGCAGACTCGACAGGTTAAACACTGAAGCTTTCTTT.

This chain joins TRBV9 and TRBJ1-2, with TRBD1 identical over 7 bases. CDR3 length: 13 residues. The V gene's germline CDR1 is SGDLS and CDR2 YYNGEE. V lost 4 bases, J lost 8 bases, and 8 bases stayed unmatched. The CDR3 region is CASSPRTGDGYTF. In nucleotides, the CDR3 is TGTGCCAGCAGCCCGAGGACAGGAGACGGCTACACCTTC.

The V gene is TRBV5-8, the J gene TRBJ1-5; the D gene is possibly TRBD1 (5 bases). V was cut by 1 base and J by 4 bases, with 12 bases left in between. The CDR3 sequence is 15 residues long. CDR1 is SGHTS, CDR2 YDEGEE, per germline. The chain's CDR3 is CASSLSGAGNQPQHF. In nucleotides, the CDR3 is TGTGCCAGCAGCTTGAGTGGGGCAGGGAATCAGCCCCAGCATTTT.

This clone was found a few times. This chain links TRBV28 with TRBJ1-1, with unresolved D. CDR1 MDHEN and CDR2 SYDVKM come from the germline V gene. The length of the CDR3 is 14 residues. V was shortened by 6 bases and J by 4 bases, with 15 bases between the two germline ends. The CDR3 region has the DNA TGTGCCAGCAGATCGGGAGCGGATTTCACTGAAGCTTTCTTT. It is translated as CASRSGADFTEAFF.

The chain couples TRBV7-8 to TRBJ2-7; D is unclear. V was clipped by 4 bases and J by 2 bases, with 3 bases between them. This CDR3 is 11 amino acids long. CDR1 SGHVS and CDR2 FQNEAQ come from the germline V gene. The CDR3 bases are TGTGCCAGCAGCTACACCTACGAGCAGTACTTC. Encoded protein: CASSYTYEQYF.

With respect to this clone: One junction end disagrees with the germline gene, perhaps due to a read error. The V and J genes are TRBV7-9 and TRBJ1-4; D unresolved. Germline V CDR1 and CDR2: SEHNR, FQNEAQ (reference sequence). The CDR3 totals 12 residues. The CDR3 region is CASSAGRHGGVF. In nucleotides, the CDR3 is TGTGCCAGCAGCGCTGGGAGGCACGGCGGGGTTTTT.

J is TRBJ2-5 and V is TRBV7-3; D gene uncertain. With 4 bases removed from V and 5 bases from J, the gap between germline ends came to 17 bases. This CDR3 has 15 amino acids. Per the germline V gene, CDR1 is SGHTA and CDR2 is FQGTGA. CDR3 DNA: TGTGCCAGCAGCTCCTTGATAACCCTAAGGGAGACCCAGTACTTC. The encoded protein is CASSSLITLRETQYF.

The chain uses TRBV7-3 and TRBJ2-1, with D possibly called TRBD1 or TRBD2 (6 bases each). CDR1 SGHTA and CDR2 FQGTGA come from the germline V gene. CDR3 length equals 14 residues. The V gene lost 5 bases and the J gene lost 8 bases, with 16 bases spanning the gap. The CDR3 nucleotides are TGTGCCAGCAGCCCCAGTTCGGGGGCCTATGAGCAGTTCTTC. This encodes CASSPSSGAYEQFF.

The V call is TRBV7-3, the J call TRBJ2-2, with a tentative D call TRBD2 (6 bases). V lost 4 bases to trimming and J lost 6 bases, with 15 bases between them. The CDR3 extends over 15 amino acids. CDR1 and CDR2 (germline): SGHTA, FQGTGA. The CDR3 region is CASSSSGGLAGELFF. DNA of the CDR3: TGTGCCAGCAGCTCGTCTGGAGGGTTGGCCGGGGAGCTGTTTTTT.

This chain joins TRBV5-1 and TRBJ2-5; D is undetermined. Between the trimmed V and J ends, which lost 4 bases and 0 bases, there was a span of 10 bases. CDR1 SGHRS and CDR2 YFSETQ come from the germline V gene. This CDR3 has 14 amino acids. Written as DNA, the CDR3 is TGCGCCAGCAGCCTAGGGTCGTACCAAGAGACCCAGTACTTC. Its translation is CASSLGSYQETQYF.

This clone was picked up a small number of times. The V call is TRBV10-1, the J call TRBJ1-5; D possibly corresponds to TRBD1 (6 bases). CDR1 is WNHNN, CDR2 SYGVQD, per germline (reference sequence). CDR3 length: 16 residues. V was trimmed by 7 bases and J by 0 bases, leaving 16 bases between them. CDR3 amino acids: CASTEPGTHSNQPQHF. The CDR3, as DNA: TGCGCCAGCACCGAGCCGGGGACACATAGCAATCAGCCCCAGCATTTT.

This clone showed up just once. V gene TRBV5-4 combines with J gene TRBJ2-1; D call uncertain. V lost 0 bases to trimming and J lost 7 bases, with 14 bases between them. This CDR3 comprises 15 residues. Germline V gene sequence: CDR1 SGHNT, CDR2 YYREEE (reference sequence). This CDR3 reads CASSLDAAVGNEQFF. The DNA of the CDR3 is TGTGCCAGCAGCTTGGACGCGGCGGTTGGAAATGAGCAGTTCTTC. Full variable domain (remainder filled in from reference TRBV5-4 and TRBJ2-1): ETGVTQSPTHLIKTRGQQVTLRCSSQSGHNTVSWYQQALGQGPQFIFQYYREEENGRGNFPPRFSGLQFPNYSSELNVNALELDDSALYLCASSLDAAVGNEQFFGPGTRLTVL.

The CDR3 protein is CASSLIGQGRFANTGELFF. DNA for the CDR3: TGTGCCAGCAGTTTAATCGGACAGGGGAGATTCGCTAACACCGGGGAGCTGTTTTTT. The chain employs TRBV28 and TRBJ2-2; 9 positions match TRBD1. Germline CDR1 is MDHEN and CDR2 is SYDVKM. This CDR3 is built from 19 residues. After removal of 2 bases from V and 2 bases from J, the junction contained 12 bases not matched to a gene.

CDR3 region: CASSSKIRGYSTDTQYF. CDR3 coding DNA: TGTGCCAGCAGTTCGAAGATTCGGGGATATAGCACAGATACGCAGTATTTT. The chain has TRBV7-9 and TRBJ2-3; weak D call: TRBD2 (5 bases). CDR1 and CDR2 from the germline V gene are SEHNR and FQNEAQ (reference sequence). The CDR3 is 17 amino acids. V was clipped by 6 bases and J by 0 bases, with 19 bases between them.

The genes are TRBV5-6 and TRBJ2-7; no clear D. Deletions cut 2 bases from V and 2 bases from J, with 11 bases between. The length of the CDR3 is 14 residues. The germline gives CDR1 SGHDT, CDR2 YYEEEE. The CDR3 reads CASSFGIFAYEQYF. The CDR3 DNA reads as TGTGCCAGCAGCTTCGGCATCTTCGCCTACGAGCAGTACTTC.